This T cell receptor (beta chain) was captured by sequencing in a study of blood T cell repertoires in COVID-19. About the research overall: T cells, B-cell-depleted T cells, or PBMCs supplied cDNA or gDNA.

The table came from immunoSEQ multiplex PCR; TCRdb's copy has only in-frame clones and leaves some out. Altogether approximately 110,000 clones are present, around 84% being singletons, with the ten largest covering roughly 15%. The CDR3 runs to 17 residues. Losses at the gene ends were 2 bases for V and 2 bases for J; bases not matched to a gene: 12. Looked up from germline, CDR1 is MNHEY and CDR2 is SMNVEV (reference sequence). Sequencing input: peripheral blood. The source of this sequence is a woman of 80 years or more with acute or convalescent COVID-19. The chain carries TRBV27 and TRBJ2-7; 7 positions agree with TRBD2. The CDR3 coding sequence is TGTGCCAGCAGTTTAGGAGCGGGGCCCCTGGACACCTACGAGCAGTACTTC. This gives the protein CASSLGAGPLDTYEQYF.